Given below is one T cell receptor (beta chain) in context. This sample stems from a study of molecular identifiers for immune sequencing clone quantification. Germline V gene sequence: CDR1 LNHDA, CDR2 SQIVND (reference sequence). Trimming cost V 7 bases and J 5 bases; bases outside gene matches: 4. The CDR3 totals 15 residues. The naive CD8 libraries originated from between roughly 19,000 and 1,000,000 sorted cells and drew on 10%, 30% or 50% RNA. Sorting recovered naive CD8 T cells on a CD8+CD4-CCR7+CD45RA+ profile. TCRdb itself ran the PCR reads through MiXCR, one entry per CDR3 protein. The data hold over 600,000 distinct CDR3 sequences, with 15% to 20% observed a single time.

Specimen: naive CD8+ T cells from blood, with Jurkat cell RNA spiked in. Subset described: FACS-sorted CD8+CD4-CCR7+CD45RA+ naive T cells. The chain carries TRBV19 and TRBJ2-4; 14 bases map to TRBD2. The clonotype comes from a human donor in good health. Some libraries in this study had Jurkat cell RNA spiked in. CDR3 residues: CASTPGLAGENIQYF. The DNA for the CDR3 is TGTGCCAGTACCCCGGGACTAGCGGGGGAAAACATTCAGTACTTC.